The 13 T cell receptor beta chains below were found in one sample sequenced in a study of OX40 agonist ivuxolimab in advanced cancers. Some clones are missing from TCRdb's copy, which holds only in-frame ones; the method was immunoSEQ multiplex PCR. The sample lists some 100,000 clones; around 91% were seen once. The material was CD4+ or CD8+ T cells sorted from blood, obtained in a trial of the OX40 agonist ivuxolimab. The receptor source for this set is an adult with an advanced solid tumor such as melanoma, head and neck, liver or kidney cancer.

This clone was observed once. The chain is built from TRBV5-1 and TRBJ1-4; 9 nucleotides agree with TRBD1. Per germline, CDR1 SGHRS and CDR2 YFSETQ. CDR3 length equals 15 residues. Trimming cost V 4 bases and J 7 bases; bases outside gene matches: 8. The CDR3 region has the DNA TGCGCCAGCAGCCCGGGGGACAGGGTGGTTGAAAAACTGTTTTTT. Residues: CASSPGDRVVEKLFF.

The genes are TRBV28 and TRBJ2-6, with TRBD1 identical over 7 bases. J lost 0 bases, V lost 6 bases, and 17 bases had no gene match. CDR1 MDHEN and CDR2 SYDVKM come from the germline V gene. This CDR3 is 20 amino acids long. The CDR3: CASSRRVLLNRGSGANVLTF. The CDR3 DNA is TGTGCCAGCAGCCGCCGGGTCCTTCTTAACAGGGGCTCTGGGGCCAACGTCCTGACTTTC.

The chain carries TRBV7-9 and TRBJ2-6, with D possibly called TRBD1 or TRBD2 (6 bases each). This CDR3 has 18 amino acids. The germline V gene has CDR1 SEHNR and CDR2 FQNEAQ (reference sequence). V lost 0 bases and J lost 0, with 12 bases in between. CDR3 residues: CASSLARGVGSGANVLTF. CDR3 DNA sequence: TGTGCCAGCAGCTTAGCGAGGGGGGTTGGCTCTGGGGCCAACGTCCTGACTTTC.

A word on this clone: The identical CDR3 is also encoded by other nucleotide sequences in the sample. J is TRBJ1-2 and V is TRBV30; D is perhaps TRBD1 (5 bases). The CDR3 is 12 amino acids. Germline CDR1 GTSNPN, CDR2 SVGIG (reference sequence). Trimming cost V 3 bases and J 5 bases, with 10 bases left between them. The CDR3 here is CAWSGGFYGYTF. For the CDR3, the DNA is TGTGCCTGGAGCGGGGGGTTTTATGGCTACACCTTC. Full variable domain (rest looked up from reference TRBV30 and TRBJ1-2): SQTIHQWPATLVQPVGSPLSLECTVEGTSNPNLYWYRQAAGRGLQLLFYSVGIGQISSEVPQNLSASRPQDRQFILSSKKLLLSDSGFYLCAWSGGFYGYTFGSGTRLTVV.

CDR3 sequence: CSVWQGAHQPQHF. CDR3 nucleotide sequence: TGCAGCGTTTGGCAGGGGGCCCATCAGCCCCAGCATTTT. The chain employs TRBV29-1 and TRBJ1-5; 8 bases map to TRBD1. This CDR3 comprises 13 residues. The germline gives CDR1 SQVTM, CDR2 ANQGSEA. V was clipped by 5 bases and J by 5 bases; unmatched bases: 5.

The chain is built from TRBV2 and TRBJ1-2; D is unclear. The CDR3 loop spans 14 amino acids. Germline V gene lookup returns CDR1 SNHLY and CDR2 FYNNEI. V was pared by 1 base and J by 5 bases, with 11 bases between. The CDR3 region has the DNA TGTGCCAGCAGTGAAGAGAGCGAGAAGTATGGCTACACCTTC. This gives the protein CASSEESEKYGYTF.

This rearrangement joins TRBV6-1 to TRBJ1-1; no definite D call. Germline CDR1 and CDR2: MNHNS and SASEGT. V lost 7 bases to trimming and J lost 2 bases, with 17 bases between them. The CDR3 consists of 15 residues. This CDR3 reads CASTLESRGNTEAFF. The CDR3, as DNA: TGTGCCAGCACTTTGGAGTCTCGGGGAAACACTGAAGCTTTCTTT.

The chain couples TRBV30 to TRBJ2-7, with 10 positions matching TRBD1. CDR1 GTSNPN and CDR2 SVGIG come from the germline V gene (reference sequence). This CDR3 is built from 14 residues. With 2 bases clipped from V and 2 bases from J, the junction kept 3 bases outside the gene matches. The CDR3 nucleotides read TGTGCCTGGAGTATGGACAGGGGGGCCTACGAGCAGTACTTC. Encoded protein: CAWSMDRGAYEQYF.

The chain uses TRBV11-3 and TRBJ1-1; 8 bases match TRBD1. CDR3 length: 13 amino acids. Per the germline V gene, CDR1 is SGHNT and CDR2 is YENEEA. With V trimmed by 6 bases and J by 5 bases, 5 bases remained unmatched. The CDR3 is CASSDRGWTEAFF. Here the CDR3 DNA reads TGTGCCAGCAGTGACAGGGGATGGACTGAAGCTTTCTTT.

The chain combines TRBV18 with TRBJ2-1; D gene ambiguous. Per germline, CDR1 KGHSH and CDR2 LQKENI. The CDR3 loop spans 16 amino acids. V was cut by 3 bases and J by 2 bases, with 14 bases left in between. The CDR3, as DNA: TGTGCCAGCTCACCCCTGGCAGGTCTAGCCTACAATGAGCAGTTCTTC. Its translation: CASSPLAGLAYNEQFF.

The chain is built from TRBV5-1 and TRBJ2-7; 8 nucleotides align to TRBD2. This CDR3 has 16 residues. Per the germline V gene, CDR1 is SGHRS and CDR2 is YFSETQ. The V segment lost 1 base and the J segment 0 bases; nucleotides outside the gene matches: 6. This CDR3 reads CASSLIAGGSSYEQYF. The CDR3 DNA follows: TGCGCCAGCAGCTTGATCGCGGGAGGAAGCTCCTACGAGCAGTACTTC. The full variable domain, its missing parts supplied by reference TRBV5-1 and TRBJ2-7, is KAGVTQTPRYLIKTRGQQVTLSCSPISGHRSVSWYQQTPGQGLQFLFEYFSETQRNKGNFPGRFSGRQFSNSRSEMNVSTLELGDSALYLCASSLIAGGSSYEQYFGPGTRLTVT.

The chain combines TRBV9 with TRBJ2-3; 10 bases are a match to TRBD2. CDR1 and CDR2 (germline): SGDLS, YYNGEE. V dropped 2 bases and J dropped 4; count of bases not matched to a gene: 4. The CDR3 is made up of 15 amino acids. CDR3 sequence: CASSVASGRSDTQYF. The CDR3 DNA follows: TGTGCCAGCAGCGTCGCTAGCGGGAGATCAGATACGCAGTATTTT.

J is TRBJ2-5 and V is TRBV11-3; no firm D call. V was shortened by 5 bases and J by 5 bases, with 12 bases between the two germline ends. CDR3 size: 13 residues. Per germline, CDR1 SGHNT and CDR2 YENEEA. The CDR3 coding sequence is TGTGCCAGCAGCCGGACGGTCCGGGAGACCCAGTACTTC. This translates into CASSRTVRETQYF.